The subject of this entry is one T cell receptor (beta chain). This sample was included in a study of blood T cell repertoires in COVID-19. As for the study in general: T cells, B-cell-depleted T cells, or PBMCs provided the cDNA or gDNA that served as material.

Only in-frame clones appear in the TCRdb table, and some are missing; sequencing was by immunoSEQ multiplex PCR. The table shows some 100,000 clones, with about 82% occurring only once. From germline, CDR1 is SQVTM and CDR2 ANQGSEA. The CDR3 covers 17 residues. Trimming pared 0 bases from V and 0 bases from J, leaving 18 bases between. The material sequenced was peripheral blood. The V gene is TRBV29-1, the J gene TRBJ2-7, with TRBD1 as a possible D gene (5 bases). This clonotype was obtained from a human donor in a cohort sampled during active COVID-19. The CDR3 loop reads CSVEDLPGRALSYEQYF. CDR3 nucleotide sequence: TGCAGCGTTGAAGATCTTCCTGGCAGGGCACTCTCCTACGAGCAGTACTTC.